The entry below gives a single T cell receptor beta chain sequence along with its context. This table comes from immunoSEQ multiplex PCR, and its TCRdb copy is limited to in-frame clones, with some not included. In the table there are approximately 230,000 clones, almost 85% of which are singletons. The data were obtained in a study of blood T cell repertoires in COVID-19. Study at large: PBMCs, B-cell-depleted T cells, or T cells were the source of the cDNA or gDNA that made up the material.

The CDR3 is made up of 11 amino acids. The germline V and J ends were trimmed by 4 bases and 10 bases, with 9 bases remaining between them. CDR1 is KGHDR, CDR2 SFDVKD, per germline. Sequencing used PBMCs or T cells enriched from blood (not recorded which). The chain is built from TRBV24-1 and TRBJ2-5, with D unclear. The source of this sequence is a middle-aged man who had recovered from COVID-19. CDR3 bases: TGTGCCACCAGTGACCCTACTGGCCAGTACTTC. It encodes CATSDPTGQYF.